This T cell receptor beta chain came from a study of vaccination and CD4 T cells after COVID-19. The wider study: The convalescents included six males and four females, and among them two were Hispanic while seven were Caucasian.

Remarks on this clonotype: The antigen is undetermined.

The Oncomine TCR Beta short-read assay was what sequenced the DNA obtained from cultured CD4+ T cells. From CD4+ T cells that had been cultured, genomic DNA was extracted. One entry per CDR3 protein results from TCRdb running MiXCR on the PCR reads. Among 20,000 to 25,000 distinct CDR3 sequences listed, under 65% were seen once. The CDR3 sequence is 12 residues long. V gave up 2 bases and J gave up 6 bases, with 4 bases separating them. Germline V gene lookup returns CDR1 KGHSH and CDR2 LQKENI. The treatment here: approximately nine-day PBMC culture with coronavirus spike peptide pools or control peptides (ViraFEST assay).

The sequence derives from a human donor who received a COVID-19 vaccine. The material sequenced was CD4+ T cells from blood, cultured in vitro, taken after SARS-CoV-2 vaccination. V and J are TRBV18 and TRBJ2-2; no clear D gene. CDR3 in DNA: TGTGCCAGCTCACCAGGGCCCGGGGAGCTGTTTTTT. It specifies CASSPGPGELFF.